This T cell receptor (beta chain) is drawn from a study of T cell clonality in common variable immunodeficiency. This clone was recorded many times. Its antigen is undetermined. The DNA ends 3 residues before the CDR3 does, and the rest of the CDR3 is filled in from the germline J gene. The repertoire was sequenced with immunoSEQ multiplex PCR; TCRdb's copy has only in-frame clones and lacks some. The data show 80,000 or so clones, with none appearing a single time. After removal of 2 bases from V and 2 bases from J, the junction contained 9 bases not matched to a gene. Germline values: CDR1 KGHSH, CDR2 LQKENI. This CDR3 is 16 amino acids long. General observations from the study: Shared TCRbeta clones were fewer between CVID subjects than controls.

V usage is TRBV18 and J usage is TRBJ2-7; 7 bases match TRBD1. Sequencing was done on a sample of peripheral blood mononuclear cells. This clonotype was obtained from a person aged 18-69 years in good health. CDR3 loop: CASSPNRGRRAYEQYF. The sequenced CDR3 bases are TGTGCCAGCTCACCAAACAGGGGCCGGCGGGCCTACGAG.